This T cell receptor beta chain was recovered during a study of cytomegalovirus exposure and HLA in healthy donors. Study as a whole: An early data release held 75 million to 100 million unique TCRs from HLA-typed donors.

A note on this clone: Its antigen is currently unknown.

Regarding the study as a whole: Specificity of three CMV-associated chains for CMV antigens was verified in vitro. Many donors shared some public TCRs, even though most TCR sequences were rare.

Germline loops: CDR1 SNHLY, CDR2 FYNNEI. The CDR3 covers 14 residues. Trimming took 2 bases from V and 4 from J, leaving 12 bases between them. PCR employed 60 Vbeta and 13 Jbeta primers. The assay was immunoSEQ multiplex PCR, and TCRdb's table has in-frame clones only and misses some. The data hold 99,000 or so clones, with roughly 80% observed a single time. The sample consisted of PBMCs. This rearrangement joins TRBV2 to TRBJ2-7, with D perhaps matching TRBD1 (6 bases). The clonotype comes from a middle-aged woman in good health and CMV-seropositive. The CDR3 loop is CASSEQGLLYEQYF. Written as DNA, the CDR3 is TGTGCCAGCAGTGAACAGGGGCTCCTTTACGAGCAGTACTTC.